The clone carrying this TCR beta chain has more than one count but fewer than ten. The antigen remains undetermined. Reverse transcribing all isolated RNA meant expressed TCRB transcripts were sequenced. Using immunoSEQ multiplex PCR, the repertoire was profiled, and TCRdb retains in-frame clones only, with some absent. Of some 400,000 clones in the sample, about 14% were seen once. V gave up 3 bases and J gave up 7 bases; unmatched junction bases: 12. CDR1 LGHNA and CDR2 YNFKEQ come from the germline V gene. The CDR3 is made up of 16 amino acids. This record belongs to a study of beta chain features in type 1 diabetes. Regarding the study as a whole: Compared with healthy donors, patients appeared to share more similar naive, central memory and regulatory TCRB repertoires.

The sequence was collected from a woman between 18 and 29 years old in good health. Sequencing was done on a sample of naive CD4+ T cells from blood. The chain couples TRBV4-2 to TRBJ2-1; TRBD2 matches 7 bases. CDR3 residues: CASSHSQQLARNEQFF. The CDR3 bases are TGTGCCAGCAGCCACTCCCAACAACTAGCGAGGAATGAGCAGTTCTTC.